Detailed here is one TCR beta chain. The ends were cut back, 0 bases at V and 3 bases at J, with 21 bases in the middle. The germline V gene encodes CDR1 SGHTA and CDR2 FQGNSA. The CDR3 spans 18 residues. These data originate in a study of blood T cells in healthy people across ages. Investigators took 9.5 to 10 milliliters of peripheral blood from every donor. A sample-barcoded 5' primer and a J-beta primer mix were used in a second PCR of about 7 to 12 cycles. TCRdb reprocessed the 5' RACE reads via MiXCR and lists one record per CDR3 protein. Of around 990,000 distinct CDR3 sequences in the sample, 20% to 25% were seen once. Separately, the same data were catalogued under a study of T cells of mothers and their children. That work states: A second PCR was performed with the M1S primer. This primer added sample barcodes and 2-4 random nucleotides.

The receptor comes from a girl between 2 and 10 years old in good health. The sequenced material came from blood. The V call is TRBV7-2, the J call TRBJ2-7; unclear D gene. CDR3 bases: TGTGCCAGCAGCTTAGCGCGTGGGCTCCGTCACTCATACTACGAGCAGTACTTC. This codes for CASSLARGLRHSYYEQYF. The full variable domain, in which reference TRBV7-2 and TRBJ2-7 provide the parts outside the CDR3, is GAGVSQSPSNKVTEKGKDVELRCDPISGHTALYWYRQSLGQGLEFLIYFQGNSAPDKSGLPSDRFSAERTGGSVSTLTIQRTQQEDSAVYLCASSLARGLRHSYYEQYFGPGTRLTVT.